These 24 T cell receptor beta chains came from one sample sequenced in a study of CD8+ T cells in alopecia areata. Noted treatment: oral pan-JAK inhibitor, 5-10 mg twice daily. Extracted from the samples, RNA was reverse transcribed into cDNA to serve as the sequencing template. Assay: immunoSEQ multiplex PCR; the TCRdb copy retains only in-frame clones and omits some. The data hold 180,000 or so clones, with 53% observed a single time. The sample consisted of CD8+ T cells sorted from blood, taken at week 24, from a patient treated with tofacitinib. The source is a human donor with alopecia areata.

The J gene is TRBJ2-1, the V gene TRBV27; D unresolved. In germline, CDR1 is MNHEY, CDR2 SMNVEV (reference sequence). V lost 5 bases and J lost 5, with 4 bases in between. This CDR3 is 11 amino acids long. Written as DNA, the CDR3 is TGTGCCAGCAGTGAAAACAATGAGCAGTTCTTC. Protein: CASSENNEQFF.

The rearrangement joins TRBV4-3 to TRBJ1-2; no clear D gene. Germline-derived CDR1 and CDR2 are LGHNA and YSLEER. This CDR3 is 15 amino acids long. Between the trimmed V and J ends, which lost 0 bases and 2 bases, there was a span of 10 bases. The CDR3 reads CASSQDYDGNYGYTF. CDR3 coding DNA: TGCGCCAGCAGCCAAGATTATGACGGGAACTATGGCTACACCTTC.

The table lists this clone with a few counts. The J gene is TRBJ2-7, the V gene TRBV13; 10 positions match TRBD1. Germline loops: CDR1 PRHDT, CDR2 FYEKMQ (reference sequence). Trimming took 5 bases from V and 4 from J; bases not matched to a gene: 8. CDR3 size: 15 residues. CDR3 sequence: CASSPDRGREYEQYF. The CDR3 DNA follows: TGTGCCAGCAGCCCGGACAGGGGGAGGGAGTACGAGCAGTACTTC.

This clone has just one count. This chain links TRBV6-6 with TRBJ1-5, with D uncertain. This CDR3 contains 14 residues. With 5 bases removed from V and 2 bases from J, the gap between germline ends came to 10 bases. Germline lookup yields CDR1 MNHNY and CDR2 SVGAGI (reference sequence). CDR3 DNA: TGTGCCAGCAGTGTGGGGTCTGGCAATCAGCCCCAGCATTTT. Translated: CASSVGSGNQPQHF.

This clone has only a few counts. The chain couples TRBV7-8 to TRBJ2-3; TRBD1 agrees at 7 bases. V lost 5 bases to trimming and J lost 0 bases; unmatched junction nucleotides: 5. This CDR3 has 15 amino acids. Looked up from germline, CDR1 is SGHVS and CDR2 is FQNEAQ. DNA for the CDR3: TGTGCCAGCAGCCCGGGACAGCCGAGCACAGATACGCAGTATTTT. It is translated as CASSPGQPSTDTQYF. Together with reference TRBV7-8 and TRBJ2-3, the CDR3 gives the full variable domain: GAGVSQSPRYKVAKRGQDVALRCDPISGHVSLFWYQQALGQGPEFLTYFQNEAQLDKSGLPSDRFFAERPEGSVSTLKIQRTQQEDSAVYLCASSPGQPSTDTQYFGPGTRLTVL.

This clone was observed a handful of times. V and J are TRBV2 and TRBJ1-5; 7 nucleotides align to TRBD1. Trimming at V came to 5 bases and at J to 3 bases, leaving 10 bases not matched to a gene. This CDR3 region has 16 residues. Looked up from germline, CDR1 is SNHLY and CDR2 is FYNNEI. CDR3: CASSLDRAGYNQPQHF. CDR3 coding DNA: TGTGCCAGCAGTTTAGACAGGGCCGGGTACAATCAGCCCCAGCATTTT.

The genes are TRBV27 and TRBJ1-1; TRBD1 is a possible D gene (6 bases). Deletions cut 5 bases from V and 1 base from J, with 17 bases between. CDR3 length: 16 residues. The germline V gene encodes CDR1 MNHEY and CDR2 SMNVEV (reference sequence). CDR3 coding DNA: TGTGCCAGCAGTCCCAGCCAGGGGAGGAAGAACACTGAAGCTTTCTTT. This translates into CASSPSQGRKNTEAFF.

V is TRBV27 and J is TRBJ2-1, with 7 bases identical to TRBD2. The CDR3 consists of 16 residues. Trimming took 1 base from V and 8 from J; bases not matched to a gene: 11. Looked up from germline, CDR1 is MNHEY and CDR2 is SMNVEV (reference sequence). The CDR3 spells CASSLYGAGLNDEQFF. The DNA for the CDR3 is TGTGCCAGCAGTTTATATGGGGCGGGACTAAACGATGAGCAGTTCTTC.

This clone occurred a few times. The CDR3 protein is CAVDGSQETQYF. DNA of the CDR3: TGTGCCGTCGATGGTTCTCAAGAGACCCAGTACTTC. The chain couples TRBV30 to TRBJ2-5; D is ambiguous. Germline V gene lookup returns CDR1 GTSNPN and CDR2 SVGIG (reference sequence). This CDR3 is built from 12 residues. V was clipped by 8 bases and J by 2 bases, with 12 bases between them. Full variable domain (remainder filled in from reference TRBV30 and TRBJ2-5): SQTIHQWPATLVQPVGSPLSLECTVEGTSNPNLYWYRQAAGRGLQLLFYSVGIGQISSEVPQNLSASRPQDRQFILSSKKLLLSDSGFYLCAVDGSQETQYFGPGTRLLVL.

The chain is built from TRBV29-1 and TRBJ2-1; D might be TRBD1 or TRBD2, each matching 6 bases. The V and J ends lost 3 bases and 4 bases respectively, with 10 bases between them. This CDR3 region has 13 residues. Per the germline V gene, CDR1 is SQVTM and CDR2 is ANQGSEA. CDR3 protein: CSVDGGGYNEQFF. The CDR3, as DNA: TGCAGCGTTGATGGAGGGGGGTACAATGAGCAGTTCTTC.

This chain uses TRBV7-9 with TRBJ2-6; unclear D gene. Germline loops: CDR1 SEHNR, CDR2 FQNEAQ (reference sequence). V was cut by 4 bases and J by 4 bases, with 17 bases left in between. CDR3 size: 17 residues. CDR3: CASSSSSQATGANVLTF. The CDR3 DNA sequence: TGTGCCAGCAGCTCTAGTAGCCAGGCGACGGGGGCCAACGTCCTGACTTTC.

The chain is built from TRBV4-3 and TRBJ2-2; D call uncertain. The CDR3 has 12 residues. Germline CDR1 is LGHNA and CDR2 is YSLEER. Deletions cut 2 bases from V and 7 bases from J, with 5 bases between. The CDR3 reads CASSQIGGELFF. The CDR3, as DNA: TGCGCCAGCAGCCAAATTGGCGGGGAGCTGTTTTTT.

This clone was counted only a few times. The chain is built from TRBV13 and TRBJ2-7; D is perhaps TRBD2 (6 bases). The CDR3 extends over 16 amino acids. Per germline, CDR1 PRHDT and CDR2 FYEKMQ (reference sequence). Trimming removed 5 bases at V and 6 bases at J, with 23 bases between. The CDR3, as DNA: TGTGCCAGCAGCACAGGAGAACTAGCATCATCCGGCGAGCAGTACTTC. Amino acids: CASSTGELASSGEQYF.

The rearrangement joins TRBV19 to TRBJ1-1; no clear D. Trimming shortened V by 3 bases and J by 1 base, and 6 bases separated the two germline ends. CDR3 length equals 13 residues. Germline assignment: CDR1 LNHDA and CDR2 SQIVND (reference sequence). The CDR3 spells CASSIKGNTEAFF. CDR3 bases: TGTGCCAGTAGTATTAAGGGGAACACTGAAGCTTTCTTT.

V usage is TRBV5-1 and J usage is TRBJ2-3; TRBD1 aligns across 7 bases. This CDR3 is 15 amino acids long. J was trimmed by 2 bases and V by 1 base; bases with no gene match: 4. CDR1 is SGHRS and CDR2 is YFSETQ in the germline V gene. The CDR3 spells CASSLRGGYTDTQYF. The CDR3 DNA reads as TGCGCCAGCAGCTTGCGAGGGGGCTACACAGATACGCAGTATTTT.

V gene TRBV4-3 combines with J gene TRBJ2-2, with 14 bases that match TRBD2. Losses at the gene ends were 0 bases for V and 2 bases for J; bases not matched to a gene: 8. The CDR3 spans 20 residues. Germline V gene data show CDR1 as LGHNA and CDR2 as YSLEER. The CDR3 protein is CASSQDPLGLAGGNTGELFF. Here the CDR3 DNA reads TGCGCCAGCAGCCAAGATCCCCTCGGACTAGCGGGGGGTAACACCGGGGAGCTGTTTTTT.

This chain links TRBV30 with TRBJ1-2; D unresolved. The V gene's germline CDR1 is GTSNPN and CDR2 SVGIG (reference sequence). The CDR3 is 12 amino acids. The V gene lost 1 base and the J gene lost 4 bases, with 7 bases spanning the gap. CDR3 sequence reads: CAWSGGRYGYTF. DNA of the CDR3: TGTGCCTGGAGTGGAGGCCGCTATGGCTACACCTTC.

The gene calls are TRBV25-1 and TRBJ1-2; the D gene is possibly TRBD1 (5 bases). Looked up from germline, CDR1 is MGHDK and CDR2 is SYGVNS. V shed 1 base and J shed 6 bases, with 18 bases lying between them. The CDR3 consists of 16 residues. The CDR3 here is CASSEFRRGPRHGYTF. In nucleotides, the CDR3 is TGTGCCAGCAGTGAATTTCGTCGGGGCCCCCGGCATGGCTACACCTTC.

V and J are TRBV5-8 and TRBJ2-5; 11 bases are shared with TRBD1. Trimming cost V 4 bases and J 1 base; bases outside gene matches: 3. This CDR3 contains 15 residues. Per the germline V gene, CDR1 is SGHTS and CDR2 is YDEGEE. CDR3 protein: CASSIGTGGQETQYF. CDR3 DNA sequence: TGTGCCAGCAGCATCGGGACAGGGGGCCAAGAGACCCAGTACTTC. The variable domain in full, with the rest retrieved from reference TRBV5-8 and TRBJ2-5, is EAGVTQSPTHLIKTRGQQATLRCSPISGHTSVYWYQQALGLGLQFLLWYDEGEERNRGNFPPRFSGRQFPNYSSELNVNALELEDSALYLCASSIGTGGQETQYFGPGTRLLVL.

The chain carries TRBV27 and TRBJ2-3, with 7 bases that match TRBD2. The V segment lost 5 bases and the J segment 1 base; nucleotides outside the gene matches: 6. The CDR3 spans 15 residues. From germline, CDR1 is MNHEY and CDR2 SMNVEV (reference sequence). CDR3 DNA sequence: TGTGCCAGCAGTCCCAACCTAGCGGGCACAGATACGCAGTATTTT. This encodes CASSPNLAGTDTQYF.

The V call is TRBV4-3, the J call TRBJ1-1; D is perhaps TRBD1 (5 bases). CDR3 length: 15 residues. Germline V CDR1 and CDR2: LGHNA, YSLEER. V lost 0 bases, J lost 4 bases, and 12 bases lay in between. The CDR3 here is CASSQDRGQSTEAFF. For the CDR3, the DNA is TGCGCCAGCAGCCAAGATCGGGGCCAGAGCACTGAAGCTTTCTTT.

This clone has only a few counts. This chain connects TRBV29-1 to TRBJ1-1, with D perhaps matching TRBD1 (6 bases). Trimming stripped 8 bases from V and 7 bases from J, with 17 bases between. Germline V gene sequence: CDR1 SQVTM, CDR2 ANQGSEA. The CDR3 sequence is 12 residues long. CDR3 DNA: TGCAGCATCCCAGGTCAGGGGTTTGAAGCTTTCTTT. Amino acid sequence: CSIPGQGFEAFF.

The chain employs TRBV11-1 and TRBJ2-7, with a possible D match to TRBD1 (6 bases). Germline CDR1 reads SGHAT; CDR2 reads FQDESV (reference sequence). Trimming removed 4 bases from V and 6 bases from J, with 16 bases in between. This CDR3 spans 14 amino acids. The CDR3 coding sequence is TGTGCCAGCAGCTCCCGACAGGATCCCCTCGAGCAGTACTTC. As protein: CASSSRQDPLEQYF.

The V gene is TRBV30, the J gene TRBJ1-5; the D is unclear. V lost 2 bases, J lost 6 bases, and 11 bases lay in between. This CDR3 comprises 13 residues. CDR1 GTSNPN and CDR2 SVGIG come from the germline V gene (reference sequence). In nucleotides, the CDR3 is TGTGCCTGGAGTTACGCCCCGGGTCAGCCCCAGCATTTT. The encoded protein is CAWSYAPGQPQHF.